The 12 T cell receptor beta chains presented below share a single source sample, sequenced in a study of T-cell memory formation after mild COVID-19. TCRdb reanalysed the 5' RACE reads using MiXCR and keeps one entry per CDR3 protein. The sample records hundreds of thousands of distinct CDR3 sequences, 20% to 25% being singletons. The source material was PBMCs or a T cell subset sorted from them (not recorded which). The receptors derive from an adult woman who had mild COVID-19 (a few samples of this study predate the infection). Cell type and time point are not known.

The table lists this clonotype with a few counts. The chain is built from TRBV18 and TRBJ2-1, with 9 bases aligning to TRBD1. Germline lookup yields CDR1 KGHSH and CDR2 LQKENI. V was pared by 3 bases and J by 0 bases, with 3 bases of the junction left unmatched. This CDR3 is built from 16 residues. The CDR3 loop is CASSPLGQGSYNEQFF. CDR3 nucleotides: TGTGCCAGCTCACCGCTGGGACAGGGCTCCTACAATGAGCAGTTCTTC.

The chain employs TRBV20-1 and TRBJ2-1; 10 bases agree with TRBD1. Germline V CDR1 and CDR2: DFQATT, SNEGSKA (reference sequence). The CDR3 consists of 12 residues. The CDR3, as DNA: TGCAGCGTCCGGGACAGGGGTAGAAAGCAGTTCTTC. This encodes CSVRDRGRKQFF.

The rearrangement joins TRBV30 to TRBJ2-7, with D possibly being TRBD2 (6 bases). The V gene's germline CDR1 is GTSNPN and CDR2 SVGIG (reference sequence). The germline V and J ends were trimmed by 2 bases and 3 bases, with 11 bases remaining between them. There are 13 residues in the CDR3. The CDR3 DNA sequence: TGTGCCTGGAGTCCCAGAGCGGGCTACGAGCAGTACTTC. Amino acids: CAWSPRAGYEQYF.

The chain employs TRBV15 and TRBJ2-7; 7 bases fit TRBD1. The J segment lost 6 bases and the V segment lost 6 bases, leaving 11 bases of the junction unmatched. CDR1 is LNHNV, CDR2 YYDKDF, per germline (reference sequence). The CDR3 has 14 amino acids. The DNA of the CDR3 is TGTGCCACCAGAGCAGTTAGGGGGCGAGGCGAGCAGTACTTC. It codes for CATRAVRGRGEQYF.

This clonotype was picked up a small number of times. This chain joins TRBV4-2 and TRBJ2-1; D gene ambiguous. Trimming shortened V by 1 base and J by 5 bases, and 6 bases separated the two germline ends. CDR1 is LGHNA and CDR2 is YNFKEQ in the germline V gene. The CDR3 has 13 residues. Here the CDR3 DNA reads TGTGCCAGCAGCCAAGCTCTAAACAATGAGCAGTTCTTC. Protein: CASSQALNNEQFF.

V is TRBV3-1 and J is TRBJ1-2; 7 bases fit TRBD1. V trimming: 7 bases; J trimming: 8 bases; junction bases outside the gene matches: 13. Germline V gene lookup returns CDR1 LGHDT and CDR2 YNNKEL (reference sequence). The CDR3 contains 14 residues. The CDR3 DNA is TGTGCCAGCAACCATCTTGGAGGGGGCGCGGGCTACACCTTC. As protein: CASNHLGGGAGYTF.

The chain uses TRBV4-2 and TRBJ2-1; TRBD2 matches at 10 bases. CDR1 and CDR2 (germline): LGHNA, YNFKEQ. The CDR3 runs to 21 residues. J was trimmed by 8 bases and V by 2 bases; bases with no gene match: 24. The CDR3 bases are TGTGCCAGCAGCCAAATCTACCTTGGTGGGCTAGCGGGGGCTGTATTGGATGAGCAGTTCTTC. It encodes CASSQIYLGGLAGAVLDEQFF.

This clonotype was recorded a few times. J is TRBJ2-1 and V is TRBV2, with TRBD2 matching over 10 bases. Trimming took 3 bases from V and 0 from J; bases not matched to a gene: 14. Per germline, CDR1 SNHLY and CDR2 FYNNEI. The CDR3 has 20 amino acids. CDR3 DNA sequence: TGTGCCAGCAGTGAGCCCGATAGTCTAGCGGGGGTTACCTCCTACAATGAGCAGTTCTTC. Translated: CASSEPDSLAGVTSYNEQFF.

This clonotype showed up just a few times. The chain carries TRBV5-1 and TRBJ1-2; D not certain. Per the germline V gene, CDR1 is SGHRS and CDR2 is YFSETQ. Trimming took off 4 bases at V and 4 bases at J, with 17 bases between the two ends. The CDR3 contains 15 residues. The CDR3 DNA reads TGCGCCAGCAGCCCCCGCCCCGGGGTTGGCTATGGCTACACCTTC. It yields the protein CASSPRPGVGYGYTF.

This clonotype was observed many times. It is unclear where the CDR3 begins or ends on the DNA, so no DNA is shown, and the CDR3 is as TCRdb lists it. The rearrangement uses TRBV7-5 and TRBJ2-2; no DNA check was done on the table's D call, TRBD1. TRBV7-5 is a pseudogene locus. Counting both end residues, the CDR3 totals 18 amino acids. The CDR3 region is CISVPEDHDRVDTGELFF.

The chain links TRBV20-1 to TRBJ2-5, with D maybe TRBD1 (6 bases). The germline CDR1 and CDR2 sequences are DFQATT and SNEGSKA (reference sequence). Trimming took 3 bases from V and 4 from J, leaving 21 bases between them. CDR3 length equals 16 residues. In DNA form, the CDR3 reads TGCAGTGCTAGGCCCAACCTGGGGGCCGTGGGAGAGACCCAGTACTTC. Protein sequence: CSARPNLGAVGETQYF.

This clonotype has only a few counts. V gene TRBV18 combines with J gene TRBJ2-1; 7 nucleotides match TRBD1. Germline V gives CDR1 KGHSH, CDR2 LQKENI. V shed 2 bases, J shed 8 bases, and the junction held 6 bases outside the gene matches. CDR3 length: 14 residues. The CDR3 bases are TGTGCCAGCTCACCAGGACAGGTGGTTTATGAGCAGTTCTTC. Translating it yields CASSPGQVVYEQFF.